What follows are 13 T cell receptor beta chains derived from one specimen sequenced in a study of blood T cells in healthy people across ages (dated by TCRdb to the mid-2010s). The library was made by 5' RACE. Sequencing instrument: Illumina HiSeq 2500. A second PCR of about 6 to 11 cycles was run with a J-beta primer mix and a sample-barcoded 5' primer. TCRdb reworked the public reads: Q25 trimming with fastp, MiXCR clone assembly, productive beta chains retained. Each CDR3 protein appears once, grouped with its most common genes and DNA. Recorded for this sample are 1.2 million to 1.5 million distinct CDR3 sequences; approximately 59% of them occurred a single time. The biggest ten clones account for 5.5% to 8% of the sample. The source material was blood. The source of these receptors is a young man in good health.

This clonotype was seen more than once but under ten times. V usage is TRBV20-1 and J usage is TRBJ2-5; unclear D gene. The CDR3 sequence is 13 residues long. Trimming stripped 7 bases from V and 1 base from J, with 13 bases between. Germline CDR1 reads DFQATT; CDR2 reads SNEGSKA (reference sequence). The CDR3 loop reads CSVVAKPQETQYF. CDR3 DNA sequence: TGCAGTGTTGTGGCTAAACCCCAAGAGACCCAGTACTTC.

This clonotype has more than one count but fewer than ten. The genes are TRBV29-1 and TRBJ1-2; weak D call: TRBD1 (6 bases). The V gene's germline CDR1 is SQVTM and CDR2 ANQGSEA. The V and J ends lost 1 base and 5 bases respectively, with 32 bases between them. CDR3 size: 20 residues. The CDR3 DNA reads TGCAGCGTTGAAGTTGGATACAACAGGGAGCTTTCCCCCCAACTATATGGCTACACCTTC. As protein: CSVEVGYNRELSPQLYGYTF.

The chain carries TRBV14 and TRBJ2-3; maybe TRBD2 (5 bases). V lost 4 bases and J 4 bases, leaving 15 bases between the germline ends. The CDR3 contains 15 residues. Per the germline V gene, CDR1 is SGHDN and CDR2 is FVKESK. CDR3 protein: CASSPLWVAPDTQYF. CDR3 DNA: TGTGCCAGCAGCCCTCTTTGGGTAGCGCCAGATACGCAGTATTTT.

The genes are TRBV11-2 and TRBJ2-2; 7 nucleotides line up with TRBD1. Germline CDR1 and CDR2: SGHAT and FQNNGV. Unmatched junction bases numbered 8, after V lost 0 bases and J lost 7 bases. This CDR3 is 16 amino acids long. CDR3 in amino acids: CASSLEDRPTIGELFF. CDR3 nucleotide sequence: TGTGCCAGCAGCTTAGAGGACAGGCCGACGATCGGGGAGCTGTTTTTT.

The genes are TRBV24-1 and TRBJ1-4; D possibly corresponds to TRBD1 (5 bases). The CDR3 length is 16 residues. V lost 3 bases, J lost 7 bases, and 17 bases lay in between. Germline values: CDR1 KGHDR, CDR2 SFDVKD. CDR3 DNA sequence: TGTGCCACCAGTGATGACCAGGGCCCTGTTGGTGAAAAACTGTTTTTT. Amino acid sequence: CATSDDQGPVGEKLFF.

The sample holds a few counts of this clonotype. The chain uses TRBV4-1 and TRBJ2-3; D remains unclear. Trimming left V 0 bases short and J 2 bases short, with 9 bases between. The V gene's germline CDR1 is MGHRA and CDR2 YSYEKL. CDR3 length equals 15 residues. CDR3 nucleotides: TGCGCCAGCAGCCAAGAACACAGATCCACAGATACGCAGTATTTT. Translation gives CASSQEHRSTDTQYF.

CDR3 sequence: CASSLRGPGNQPQHF. The CDR3 bases are TGTGCCAGCAGCTTAAGGGGGCCCGGCAATCAGCCCCAGCATTTT. This rearrangement joins TRBV5-6 to TRBJ1-5; 7 positions match TRBD1. CDR1 is SGHDT and CDR2 is YYEEEE in the germline V gene. Losses at the gene ends were 2 bases for V and 2 bases for J; bases not matched to a gene: 4. CDR3 length: 15 amino acids. Full variable domain (outside the CDR3, taken from reference TRBV5-6 and TRBJ1-5): DAGVTQSPTHLIKTRGQQVTLRCSPKSGHDTVSWYQQALGQGPQFIFQYYEEEERQRGNFPDRFSGHQFPNYSSELNVNALLLGDSALYLCASSLRGPGNQPQHFGDGTRLSIL.

This sequence joins TRBV6-2 or TRBV6-3 and TRBJ2-7; D perhaps matches TRBD1 (5 bases). V was shortened by 0 bases and J by 1 base, with 13 bases between the two germline ends. CDR1 MNHEY and CDR2 SVGEGT come from the germline V gene. CDR3 length: 16 residues. In nucleotides, the CDR3 is TGTGCCAGCAGTTACTCCCGGACAACAACATCCTACGAGCAGTACTTC. This gives the protein CASSYSRTTTSYEQYF.

This rearrangement joins TRBV5-1 to TRBJ2-2, with TRBD2 identical over 7 bases. V gave up 0 bases and J gave up 5 bases; unmatched junction bases: 7. This CDR3 comprises 16 residues. Germline CDR1 is SGHRS and CDR2 is YFSETQ. The CDR3 loop reads CASSLGRRAGTGELFF. CDR3 nucleotides: TGCGCCAGCAGCTTGGGGCGACGAGCGGGAACCGGGGAGCTGTTTTTT.

This clonotype was seen a few times. The V and J genes are TRBV5-1 and TRBJ2-3; no clear D. Germline values: CDR1 SGHRS, CDR2 YFSETQ. This CDR3 region has 14 residues. Trimming removed 7 bases at V and 4 bases at J, with 16 bases between. The CDR3 DNA reads TGCGCCAGCTTCTATTTGTCTCGACCAGATACGCAGTATTTT. As protein: CASFYLSRPDTQYF.

V gene TRBV7-2 combines with J gene TRBJ2-5; no clear D. The DNA end is a closer match to TRBJ2-7, so the J assignment may be wrong. Germline V gene data show CDR1 as SGHTA and CDR2 as FQGNSA. This CDR3 is built from 12 residues. CDR3 residues: CASSFSVLEQYF. CDR3 sequence (DNA): TGTGCCAGCAGCTTTTCCGTCCTCGAGCAGTACTTC.

This clonotype came up a few times. This rearrangement joins TRBV11-2 to TRBJ2-3; D not resolved. Germline CDR1 SGHAT, CDR2 FQNNGV. V was shortened by 3 bases and J by 1 base, with 11 bases between the two germline ends. The CDR3 has 15 amino acids. The CDR3 sequence: CASSLRPRRTDTQYF. The CDR3 nucleotides read TGTGCCAGCAGCTTGAGGCCTAGACGCACAGATACGCAGTATTTT.

This clonotype was observed a few times. The chain uses TRBV6-2 or TRBV6-3 and TRBJ2-1, with a weak D call TRBD2 (5 bases). The germline V and J ends were trimmed by 2 bases and 0 bases, with 8 bases remaining between them. CDR3 length: 15 residues. Looked up from germline, CDR1 is MNHEY and CDR2 is SVGEGT. CDR3 sequence (DNA): TGTGCCAGCAGTTACGCGGGCAGCTCCTACAATGAGCAGTTCTTC. This translates into CASSYAGSSYNEQFF.